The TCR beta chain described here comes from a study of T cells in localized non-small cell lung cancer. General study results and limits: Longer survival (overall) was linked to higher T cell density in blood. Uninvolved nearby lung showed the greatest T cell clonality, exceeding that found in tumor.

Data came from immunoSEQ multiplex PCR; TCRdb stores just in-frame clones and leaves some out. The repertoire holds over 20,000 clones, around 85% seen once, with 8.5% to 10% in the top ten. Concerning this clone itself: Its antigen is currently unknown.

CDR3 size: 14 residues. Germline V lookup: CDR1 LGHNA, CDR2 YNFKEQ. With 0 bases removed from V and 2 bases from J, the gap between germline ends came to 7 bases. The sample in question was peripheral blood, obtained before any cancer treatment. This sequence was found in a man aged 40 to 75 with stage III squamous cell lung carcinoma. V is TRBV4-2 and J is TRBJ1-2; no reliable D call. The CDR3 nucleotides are TGTGCCAGCAGCCAAGATGCACAGAACTATGGCTACACCTTC. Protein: CASSQDAQNYGYTF.